This is a list of T cell receptor beta chains from one sample in a study of response to subunit inactivated influenza vaccine. TCRdb ran MiXCR on the RT-PCR reads and lists one entry per CDR3 protein. Of 500,000 or so distinct CDR3 sequences listed, 16% are singletons. The sequences come from CD4+ T cells sorted from PBMCs, collected about 23 months after vaccination. These TCRs come from a man between 50 and 75 years old who received an inactivated influenza vaccine. Each CDR3 is given with its conserved first and last residue. A D gene is named only where the DNA matches it firmly. Clone size is shown for a subset of rows, as once, few, many or a class of expanded clone.

j_call d_call v_call clone_size cdr3_nt cdr3_aa
TRBJ2-2 TRBD2 TRBV24-1 many TGTGCCACCAGTGGCGGGAGCAATACCGGGGAGCTGTTTTTT CATSGGSNTGELFF
TRBJ1-6 - TRBV30 - TGTGCCTGGAGTCTGCGGACAGCGAAGAATTCACCCCTCCACTTT CAWSLRTAKNSPLHF
TRBJ2-5 TRBD2 TRBV6-1 few TGTGCCAGCAGTCGCGGACTAGCGAGATTGGGGTACCAAGAGACCCAGTACTTC CASSRGLARLGYQETQYF
TRBJ2-7 - TRBV11-2 - TGTGCCAGCAGCCTCTGGGGACGGCCCTCGAGCTCCTACGAGCAGTACTTC CASSLWGRPSSSYEQYF
TRBJ2-2 - TRBV19 once TGTGCCAGTAGTATCTTCCAGGGACCCACCGGGGAGCTGTTTTTT CASSIFQGPTGELFF
TRBJ2-3 TRBD2 TRBV5-1 few TGCGCCAGCAGCTTACGGGGACTAGCGGGGGGGCCGATCACAGATACGCAGTATTTT CASSLRGLAGGPITDTQYF
TRBJ1-1 TRBD1 TRBV5-1 once TGCGCCAGCGGGACAGGGGGATTGAGCACTGAAGCTTTCTTT CASGTGGLSTEAFF
TRBJ1-6 - TRBV28 few TGTGCCACCAAGAGGGGTTCACCCCTCCACTTT CATKRGSPLHF
TRBJ2-2 - TRBV10-3 few TGTGCCATCAGCGCCGGGAGCTCGAACACCGGGGAGCTGTTTTTT CAISAGSSNTGELFF
TRBJ2-1 - TRBV6-2/TRBV6-3 - TGTGCCATACGGGGTAGCTCCTACAATGAGCAGTTCTTC CAIRGSSYNEQFF
TRBJ2-1 TRBD1 TRBV3-1 - TGTGCCAGCAGCCAAGCGGGACAGGAGCAGTTCTTC CASSQAGQEQFF
TRBJ2-3 TRBD2 TRBV20-1 few TGCAGTGCTCAAAGCGGGGGGGCCACAACTTATACGCAGTATTTT CSAQSGGATTYTQYF
TRBJ2-5 TRBD2 TRBV5-1 few TGCGCCAGCAGCTCCGGAGCGGGGGGGCGGGAGACCCAGTACTTC CASSSGAGGRETQYF
TRBJ1-5 - TRBV28 many TGTGCCAGCAGGACACAGGAAAATCAGCCCCAGCATTTT CASRTQENQPQHF
TRBJ1-4 - TRBV15 - TGTGCCACCAGCAGGGACATTAATGAAAAACTGTTTTTT CATSRDINEKLFF
TRBJ2-4 - TRBV6-5 - TGTGCCAGCAGTTACGAGACAGTGCTAGCCAAAAACATTCAGTACTTC CASSYETVLAKNIQYF